A selection of T cell receptor beta chains follows, all from one sample in a study of radiotherapy plus CTLA-4 blockade in lung cancer. Produced via immunoSEQ multiplex PCR; TCRdb's table is partial and in-frame only. The data hold 40,000 or so clones, with about 75% observed a single time. The sample here was peripheral blood, taken from a patient treated with radiotherapy plus ipilimumab. These receptors were collected from a human donor with non-small cell lung cancer who had stable disease on radiotherapy plus ipilimumab. CDR3s include the opening cysteine and the closing phenylalanine or tryptophan. Each record gives: J gene, clone size, D gene, V gene, CDR3 protein, CDR3 DNA. D genes are given only for firm matches. Size is omitted from some rows. Given values are once, few, many or a class for expanded clones.

j_call: TRBJ2-1
clone_size: once
d_call: -
v_call: TRBV11-2
cdr3_aa: CASSLDGGSLDEQFF
cdr3_nt: TGTGCCAGCAGCTTGGACGGGGGTTCCCTCGATGAGCAGTTCTTC

j_call: TRBJ2-2
clone_size: -
d_call: TRBD1
v_call: TRBV7-2
cdr3_aa: CASRGQGAGELFF
cdr3_nt: TGTGCCAGCAGAGGACAGGGGGCCGGGGAGCTGTTTTTT

j_call: TRBJ1-4
clone_size: -
d_call: -
v_call: TRBV6-4
cdr3_aa: CASNPDTATNEKLFF
cdr3_nt: TGTGCCAGCAACCCAGACACCGCAACTAATGAAAAACTGTTTTTT

j_call: TRBJ1-4
clone_size: -
d_call: -
v_call: TRBV5-1
cdr3_aa: CASSPTTTNEKLFF
cdr3_nt: TGCGCCAGCAGCCCCACAACAACTAATGAAAAACTGTTTTTT

j_call: TRBJ2-7
clone_size: -
d_call: TRBD1
v_call: TRBV5-1
cdr3_aa: CASSKSTGTGSYEQYF
cdr3_nt: TGCGCCAGCAGCAAATCCACCGGGACAGGATCCTACGAGCAGTACTTC

j_call: TRBJ2-5
clone_size: -
d_call: TRBD2
v_call: TRBV5-4
cdr3_aa: CASSLDTSGDKTQYF
cdr3_nt: TGTGCCAGCAGCTTGGATACTAGCGGGGATAAGACCCAGTACTTC

j_call: TRBJ1-6
clone_size: many
d_call: TRBD1
v_call: TRBV2
cdr3_aa: CASRGDSIDSPLHF
cdr3_nt: TGTGCCAGCAGAGGGGACAGTATAGATTCACCCCTCCACTTT

j_call: TRBJ2-6
clone_size: -
d_call: -
v_call: TRBV7-9
cdr3_aa: CASSTTGANVLTF
cdr3_nt: TGTGCCAGCAGCACTACTGGGGCCAACGTCCTGACTTTC

j_call: TRBJ2-5
clone_size: -
d_call: -
v_call: TRBV29-1
cdr3_aa: CSVGAAANQETQYF
cdr3_nt: TGCAGCGTTGGGGCAGCGGCCAACCAAGAGACCCAGTACTTC

j_call: TRBJ2-5
clone_size: -
d_call: -
v_call: TRBV5-1
cdr3_aa: CASSSGRDQETQYF
cdr3_nt: TGCGCCAGCAGCTCCGGGCGGGATCAAGAGACCCAGTACTTC

j_call: TRBJ1-2
clone_size: few
d_call: TRBD1
v_call: TRBV5-1
cdr3_aa: CASSPAPAGRTGLNGYTF
cdr3_nt: TGCGCCAGCAGCCCCGCCCCCGCCGGGAGGACAGGGCTTAATGGCTACACCTTC

j_call: TRBJ1-3
clone_size: -
d_call: -
v_call: TRBV2
cdr3_aa: CASSAAGSSGNTIYF
cdr3_nt: TGTGCCAGCAGTGCAGCCGGGTCCTCTGGAAACACCATATATTTT

j_call: TRBJ2-5
clone_size: -
d_call: -
v_call: TRBV6-1
cdr3_aa: CASRARASEETQYF
cdr3_nt: TGTGCCAGCAGAGCACGCGCTTCCGAAGAGACCCAGTACTTC

j_call: TRBJ2-7
clone_size: -
d_call: TRBD1
v_call: TRBV5-4
cdr3_aa: CASSLQGAREQYF
cdr3_nt: TGTGCCAGCAGCTTGCAGGGGGCGAGGGAGCAGTACTTC

j_call: TRBJ1-3
clone_size: -
d_call: -
v_call: TRBV11-2
cdr3_aa: CASSSFGGSSGNTIYF
cdr3_nt: TGTGCCAGCAGCTCATTCGGGGGAAGCTCTGGAAACACCATATATTTT

j_call: TRBJ1-5
clone_size: -
d_call: -
v_call: TRBV5-4
cdr3_aa: CASSLDPGQSNQPQHF
cdr3_nt: TGTGCCAGCAGCTTGGATCCGGGACAAAGCAATCAGCCCCAGCATTTT

j_call: TRBJ1-1
clone_size: -
d_call: -
v_call: TRBV2
cdr3_aa: CASSDFGQGRAFF
cdr3_nt: TGTGCCAGCAGTGATTTCGGTCAGGGGAGAGCTTTCTTT

j_call: TRBJ2-1
clone_size: -
d_call: TRBD1
v_call: TRBV11-3
cdr3_aa: CASSLEGTGVGNEQFF
cdr3_nt: TGTGCCAGCAGCTTAGAAGGGACAGGGGTGGGGAATGAGCAGTTCTTC

j_call: TRBJ2-7
clone_size: -
d_call: TRBD1
v_call: TRBV5-5
cdr3_aa: CASSLIPGQGVGEYF
cdr3_nt: TGTGCCAGCAGCCTAATTCCGGGACAGGGGGTCGGAGAGTACTTC

j_call: TRBJ1-2
clone_size: -
d_call: -
v_call: TRBV11-2
cdr3_aa: CASSSSVGYTF
cdr3_nt: TGTGCCAGCAGCTCCTCGGTGGGCTACACCTTC

j_call: TRBJ1-5
clone_size: -
d_call: -
v_call: TRBV30
cdr3_aa: CAWSPLGREGQPQHF
cdr3_nt: TGTGCCTGGAGCCCCCTAGGCAGGGAAGGACAGCCCCAGCATTTT

j_call: TRBJ2-7
clone_size: once
d_call: TRBD1
v_call: TRBV2
cdr3_aa: CASSGQGSEQYF
cdr3_nt: TGTGCCAGCAGTGGACAGGGTAGCGAGCAGTACTTC

j_call: TRBJ1-2
clone_size: once
d_call: -
v_call: TRBV11-1
cdr3_aa: CASSLASNYGYTF
cdr3_nt: TGTGCCAGTAGCCTGGCAAGTAACTATGGCTACACCTTC

j_call: TRBJ1-3
clone_size: -
d_call: -
v_call: TRBV19
cdr3_aa: CASSQRTRGTYTIYF
cdr3_nt: TGTGCCAGTAGTCAACGCACCCGGGGGACGTACACCATATATTTT

j_call: TRBJ1-5
clone_size: -
d_call: -
v_call: TRBV4-1
cdr3_aa: CASSQVQGYQPQHF
cdr3_nt: TGCGCCAGCAGCCAAGTCCAGGGATATCAGCCCCAGCATTTT

j_call: TRBJ1-1
clone_size: -
d_call: TRBD1
v_call: TRBV27
cdr3_aa: CASSLLGQGNTEAFF
cdr3_nt: TGTGCCAGCAGTTTATTGGGACAGGGGAACACTGAAGCTTTCTTT

j_call: TRBJ2-7
clone_size: -
d_call: TRBD2
v_call: TRBV5-4
cdr3_aa: CASSLSRGSSYEQYF
cdr3_nt: TGTGCCAGCAGCTTGTCGCGGGGGAGCTCCTACGAGCAGTACTTC

j_call: TRBJ1-5
clone_size: -
d_call: TRBD1
v_call: TRBV2
cdr3_aa: CASQTGVSNQPQHF
cdr3_nt: TGTGCCAGCCAAACAGGGGTCTCCAATCAGCCCCAGCATTTT